Below, one T cell receptor (beta chain) is given with its context. Enrolled through a virtual design, the participants were between 18 and 89 years of age and came from approximately 25 US areas. The entry originates in a study of blood T cell repertoires in COVID-19. The V segment lost 0 bases and the J segment 4 bases; nucleotides outside the gene matches: 4. The germline V gene encodes CDR1 SGHRS and CDR2 YFSETQ. The CDR3 is 15 residues long. The authors' processing: By means of reference gene primer amplification, nucleated cell counts were estimated. Profiled with immunoSEQ multiplex PCR; TCRdb holds only in-frame clones, not every one. V and J calls and clone size follow that table, whereas D and trimming were derived from the DNA. The sample lists about 380,000 clones; more than 75% were seen once.

The chain employs TRBV5-1 and TRBJ1-5, with 7 bases aligning to TRBD1. This receptor was taken from a woman younger than 30 who had recovered from COVID-19. The sequencing input was PBMCs or T cells enriched from blood (not recorded which). In DNA, the CDR3 is TGCGCCAGCAGCTTGGGTGACAGGGAAAATCAGCCCCAGCATTTT. This translates into CASSLGDRENQPQHF.